These 13 T cell receptor beta chains originate from one sample sequenced in a study of blood T cell repertoires in COVID-19. Sequenced by immunoSEQ multiplex PCR; TCRdb stores in-frame clones only, minus some. Of a few hundred thousand clones in the sample, approximately 82% are singletons; the top ten hold roughly 1.4%. The sequencing sample was made of peripheral blood. The receptor source for this set is a woman aged 40 to 50 who had recovered from COVID-19.

This clone was observed a single time. In DNA, the CDR3 is TGTGCCAGTAGTACCGGGGACACCACGATCGCTTATGGCTACACCTTC. Protein product: CASSTGDTTIAYGYTF. The chain uses TRBV19 and TRBJ1-2; the D gene is possibly TRBD1 (6 bases). The length of the CDR3 is 16 residues. Trimming pared 4 bases from V and 5 bases from J, leaving 20 bases between. Germline V CDR1 and CDR2: LNHDA, SQIVND (reference sequence).

The genes are TRBV6-5 and TRBJ2-7; TRBD1 matches at 7 bases. With V trimmed by 0 bases and J by 3 bases, 5 bases remained unmatched. CDR3 length: 15 residues. The V gene's germline CDR1 is MNHEY and CDR2 SVGAGI. CDR3 DNA: TGTGCCAGCAGTTACTCCGAGGGGGCCTACTACGAGCAGTACTTC. Protein product: CASSYSEGAYYEQYF.

The chain carries TRBV13 and TRBJ1-1; D ambiguous. The CDR3 is made up of 13 amino acids. Trimming took off 5 bases at V and 3 bases at J, with 10 bases between the two ends. Germline-derived CDR1 and CDR2 are PRHDT and FYEKMQ (reference sequence). The CDR3 sequence: CASSPNPDTEAFF. CDR3 DNA: TGTGCCAGCAGCCCCAACCCGGACACTGAAGCTTTCTTT. Supplemented by reference TRBV13 and TRBJ1-1, the full variable domain reads AAGVIQSPRHLIKEKRETATLKCYPIPRHDTVYWYQQGPGQDPQFLISFYEKMQSDKGSIPDRFSAQQFSDYHSELNMSSLELGDSALYFCASSPNPDTEAFFGQGTRLTVV.

The gene calls are TRBV7-3 and TRBJ2-1; 9 positions agree with TRBD1. V dropped 6 bases and J dropped 9; count of bases not matched to a gene: 9. The length of the CDR3 is 14 residues. Germline assignment: CDR1 SGHTA and CDR2 FQGTGA. The CDR3 nucleotides are TGTGCCAGCAGATTGACAGGGGGTTTCGGTGAGCAGTTCTTC. This translates into CASRLTGGFGEQFF. The variable domain in full, with the rest retrieved from reference TRBV7-3 and TRBJ2-1, is GAGVSQTPSNKVTEKGKYVELRCDPISGHTALYWYRQSLGQGPEFLIYFQGTGAADDSGLPNDRFFAVRPEGSVSTLKIQRTERGDSAVYLCASRLTGGFGEQFFGPGTRLTVL.

The genes are TRBV30 and TRBJ1-2; unclear D gene. CDR3 length: 14 amino acids. Germline-derived CDR1 and CDR2 are GTSNPN and SVGIG (reference sequence). Trimming took off 0 bases at V and 4 bases at J, with 12 bases between the two ends. CDR3 in amino acids: CAWSVEQKSYGYTF. In nucleotides, the CDR3 is TGTGCCTGGAGTGTAGAACAGAAGTCCTATGGCTACACCTTC.

The chain is built from TRBV9 and TRBJ2-1; D perhaps matches TRBD1 (5 bases). Deletions cut 0 bases from V and 4 bases from J, with 8 bases between. Germline V lookup: CDR1 SGDLS, CDR2 YYNGEE. The CDR3 is 14 residues long. CDR3 bases: TGTGCCAGCAGCGTAGGGGGCGGTTACAATGAGCAGTTCTTC. This encodes CASSVGGGYNEQFF.

The chain recombines TRBV7-3 with TRBJ1-1; 8 bases are shared with TRBD1. Germline V gene data show CDR1 as SGHTA and CDR2 as FQGTGA. The junction had 8 bases not matched to a gene; V was cut back by 5 bases and J by 6 bases. CDR3 length: 14 residues. CDR3 protein: CASSPGQGSSEAFF. CDR3 bases: TGTGCCAGCAGCCCCGGACAGGGCTCCTCTGAAGCTTTCTTT.

The V gene is TRBV7-2, the J gene TRBJ2-5; 7 positions match TRBD2. The CDR3 runs 16 residues. J was trimmed by 3 bases and V by 6 bases; bases with no gene match: 13. The germline V gene has CDR1 SGHTA and CDR2 FQGNSA. The CDR3 region is CASSVSLPGGKETQYF. As DNA, the CDR3 is TGTGCCAGCAGTGTTAGTTTACCGGGGGGAAAAGAGACCCAGTACTTC.

This clone was counted at least ten times. This chain joins TRBV5-6 and TRBJ2-7; D ambiguous. V gave up 2 bases and J gave up 3 bases, with 9 bases separating them. CDR1 and CDR2 from the germline V gene are SGHDT and YYEEEE. This CDR3 is built from 13 residues. The CDR3 region has the DNA TGTGCCAGCAGCTTTGAGTTTCGCTACGAGCAGTACTTC. Encoded protein: CASSFEFRYEQYF.

The chain combines TRBV18 with TRBJ2-1; 9 bases agree with TRBD1. Per the germline V gene, CDR1 is KGHSH and CDR2 is LQKENI. V shed 2 bases and J 5 bases; nucleotides not matched to a gene: 10. The CDR3 length is 17 residues. The chain's CDR3 is CASSPSLEGQGNNEQFF. DNA of the CDR3: TGTGCCAGCTCACCATCGCTGGAGGGACAGGGAAACAATGAGCAGTTCTTC. Supplemented by reference TRBV18 and TRBJ2-1, the full variable domain reads NAGVMQNPRHLVRRRGQEARLRCSPMKGHSHVYWYRQLPEEGLKFMVYLQKENIIDESGMPKERFSAEFPKEGPSILRIQQVVRGDSAAYFCASSPSLEGQGNNEQFFGPGTRLTVL.

The rearrangement links TRBV4-3 to TRBJ2-4; 11 bases line up with TRBD1. CDR1 and CDR2 (germline): LGHNA, YSLEER. There are 15 residues in the CDR3. V shed 4 bases, J shed 8 bases, and the junction held 7 bases outside the gene matches. CDR3 sequence: CASSRNPGQGDIQYF. In DNA, the CDR3 is TGCGCCAGCAGCCGGAACCCGGGACAGGGGGACATTCAGTACTTC.

The chain is built from TRBV10-3 and TRBJ1-1; possible D gene TRBD1, 6 bases. The CDR3 covers 14 residues. Germline V lookup: CDR1 ENHRY, CDR2 SYGVKD. Between the trimmed V and J ends, which lost 5 bases and 0 bases, there was a span of 10 bases. CDR3 region: CAISPGTLNTEAFF. The CDR3 region has the DNA TGTGCCATCAGTCCGGGGACACTGAACACTGAAGCTTTCTTT.

V and J are TRBV12-3 or TRBV12-4 and TRBJ2-7; no reliable D call. Trimming shortened V by 5 bases and J by 6 bases, and 14 bases separated the two germline ends. The CDR3 contains 13 residues. CDR3 sequence (DNA): TGTGCCAGCAGTCGGTACCCTTCGGTCGAGCAGTACTTC. Its translation: CASSRYPSVEQYF.